The T cell receptor beta chain described here comes from a study of shared clonotypes between healthy human individuals. Data came from immunoSEQ multiplex PCR; TCRdb stores just in-frame clones and leaves some out. The data contain around 700,000 clones, roughly nine tenths of them seen just once; the ten biggest clones take up 24%. As defined, naive CD8 cells were CD45RO-negative and positively selected for CCR7, with terminally differentiated effector memory CD45RA+ cells excluded. The CDR3 is made up of 16 amino acids. V shed 0 bases, J shed 6 bases, and the junction held 6 bases outside the gene matches. Germline assignment: CDR1 LGHNA and CDR2 YSLEER.

The origin of this receptor is a man in his thirties or forties in good health. Sequencing was done on a sample of naive CD8+ T cells sorted from blood. The V and J genes are TRBV4-3 and TRBJ2-1; 9 nucleotides match TRBD1. The CDR3 here is CASSQDAGTGSNEQFF. Written as DNA, the CDR3 is TGCGCCAGCAGCCAAGATGCCGGGACAGGGTCCAATGAGCAGTTCTTC.